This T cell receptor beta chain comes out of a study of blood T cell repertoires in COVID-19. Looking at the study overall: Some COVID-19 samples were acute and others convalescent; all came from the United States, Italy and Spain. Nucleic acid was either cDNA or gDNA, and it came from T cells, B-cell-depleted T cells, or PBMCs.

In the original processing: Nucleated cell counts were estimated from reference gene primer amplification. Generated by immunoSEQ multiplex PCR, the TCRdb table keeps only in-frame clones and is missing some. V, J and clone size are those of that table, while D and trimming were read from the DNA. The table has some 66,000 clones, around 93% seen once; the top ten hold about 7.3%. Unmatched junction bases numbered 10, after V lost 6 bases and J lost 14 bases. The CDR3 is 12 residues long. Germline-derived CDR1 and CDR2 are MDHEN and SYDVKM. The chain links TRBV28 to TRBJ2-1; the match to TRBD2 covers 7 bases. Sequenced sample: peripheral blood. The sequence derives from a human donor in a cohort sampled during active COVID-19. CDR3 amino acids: CASRPPGTKKFF. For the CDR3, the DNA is TGTGCCAGCAGACCTCCCGGGACTAAGAAGTTCTTC. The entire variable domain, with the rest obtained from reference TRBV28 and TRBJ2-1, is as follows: DVKVTQSSRYLVKRTGEKVFLECVQDMDHENMFWYRQDPGLGLRLIYFSYDVKMKEKGDIPEGYSVSREKKERFSLILESASTNQTSMYLCASRPPGTKKFFGPGTRLTVL.